One sample yielded the 26 T cell receptor beta chains listed below, sequenced in a study of T cells in women clearing cervical HPV infection (dated by TCRdb to the late 2010s). Library preparation employed the immunoSEQ multiplex PCR assay. TCRdb re-hosts the immuneACCESS table, in-frame sequences only. Its copies lack some clones; in the studies checked, an unresolved V gene accounts for under half of them, and the cause for the rest is not known. The sample's table covers under 50,000 clones. Together, the top ten hold around 5% of the sample. The sample taken for sequencing was blood buffy coat. The source of these receptors is a woman aged 18 to 75 with a cervical HPV16 infection that either progressed to CIN3+ or cleared (not recorded which).

For this clone: The junction and the germline gene differ at one end; a read error may be behind it. The read halts 3 residues ahead of the CDR3 end, with the missing end drawn from the germline J gene. The J gene is TRBJ2-1, the V gene TRBV18; a possible D gene is TRBD2 (6 bases). Germline V gives CDR1 KGHSH, CDR2 LQKENI. This CDR3 has 17 residues. CDR3 DNA (partial): TGTGCCAGCTCTCCACCAGGTATTGGGGGGTACAACAATGAG. Its translation: CASSPPGIGGYNNE. The full CDR3 is CASSPPGIGGYNNEQFF.

Details on this clone: The read terminates 3 residues before the CDR3 end, so the remaining end is supplied by the germline J gene. The chain carries TRBV30 and TRBJ1-4; TRBD1 might be the D (5 bases). The CDR3 is made up of 13 amino acids. Germline loops: CDR1 GTSNPN, CDR2 SVGIG (reference sequence). Trimming shortened V by 2 bases and J by 7 bases, and 11 bases separated the two germline ends. CDR3 residues: CAWSISGSEKLFF. The DNA read from the CDR3 is TGTGCCTGGAGTATTTCAGGGAGTGAAAAA.

CDR3 in amino acids: CASSAGTGFAYEQYF. CDR3 DNA (partial): TGTGCCAGCAGTGCCGGGACAGGGTTCGCCTACGAG. The gene calls are TRBV2 and TRBJ2-7; 9 bases agree with TRBD1. The sequence runs out 3 residues before the end of the CDR3; the remainder is reconstructed from the germline J gene. The CDR3 covers 15 residues. The trim removed 4 bases at V and 2 bases at J, leaving 6 bases unmatched. Germline V gene sequence: CDR1 SNHLY, CDR2 FYNNEI.

As regards this clone: The read ends 3 residues before the CDR3 terminus; that terminus is restored from the germline J gene. The chain joins TRBV20-1 to TRBJ1-4; TRBD1 is a possible D gene (6 bases). The germline CDR1 and CDR2 sequences are DFQATT and SNEGSKA (reference sequence). Deletions cut 7 bases from V and 8 bases from J, with 20 bases between. This CDR3 has 14 amino acids. The CDR3 loop is CSVPAQGQGEKLFF. The sequenced part of the CDR3 DNA is TGCAGTGTCCCAGCTCAGGGGCAAGGGGAAAAA.

Of note for this clone: The CDR3 end is not reached by the read, which stops 3 residues before it; the germline J gene fills it in. The chain joins TRBV5-1 to TRBJ2-2; D is perhaps TRBD2 (6 bases). The V gene's germline CDR1 is SGHRS and CDR2 YFSETQ. V was pared by 4 bases and J by 2 bases, with 12 bases between. The CDR3 is 15 amino acids. The CDR3 loop is CASSTGTGNTGELFF. CDR3 DNA (partial): TGCGCCAGCAGCACCGGGACTGGAAACACCGGGGAG.

Notes on this clone: Sequencing ends 3 residues short of the CDR3 end; the germline J gene provides the rest. V is TRBV18 and J is TRBJ1-1; D not certain. V lost 1 base to trimming and J lost 6 bases, with 6 bases between them. The CDR3 sequence is 12 residues long. The germline V gene has CDR1 KGHSH and CDR2 LQKENI. The CDR3 region is CASSPRHPEAFF. The DNA read from the CDR3 is TGTGCCAGCTCACCACGACACCCTGAA.

On this clone: The CDR3 end is not reached by the read, which stops 3 residues before it; the germline J gene fills it in. The chain joins TRBV30 to TRBJ1-6; perhaps TRBD1 as D (5 bases). V was clipped by 0 bases and J by 7 bases, with 13 bases between them. In germline, CDR1 is GTSNPN, CDR2 SVGIG (reference sequence). The CDR3 runs to 15 residues. The CDR3 spells CAWSVTQGSNSPLHF. CDR3 DNA, as far as it was read: TGTGCCTGGAGTGTAACTCAGGGTTCGAATTCACCC.

As for this clone: Read coverage stops 3 residues before the CDR3 terminus; the germline J gene supplies the remainder. The rearrangement joins TRBV12-3 or TRBV12-4 to TRBJ1-5; possibly TRBD1 for D (6 bases). The CDR3 is 15 residues long. Trimming took off 7 bases at V and 2 bases at J, with 15 bases between the two ends. The chain's CDR3 is CASTRGEIGNQPQHF. The DNA read from the CDR3 is TGTGCCAGCACCAGGGGCGAGATAGGCAATCAGCCC.

The CDR3 reads CSVEDTRGYTF. The DNA read from the CDR3 is TGCAGCGTTGAAGATACGCGAGGC. The chain employs TRBV29-1 and TRBJ1-2; no definite D call. Read data end 3 residues before the CDR3 end; the end is taken from the germline J gene. CDR1 SQVTM and CDR2 ANQGSEA come from the germline V gene. The CDR3 length is 11 residues.

For this clone: The CDR3 end falls 3 residues outside the read, so it is completed with the germline J gene. The chain recombines TRBV6-1 with TRBJ2-4; 8 positions agree with TRBD2. J gave up 0 bases and V 2 bases, and 6 bases lay outside the gene matches. The CDR3 length is 17 residues. Germline CDR1 reads MNHNS; CDR2 reads SASEGT. The sequenced part of the CDR3 DNA is TGTGCCAGCAGTGAATATTCGGGGGGGCTAGCCAAAAACATT. This sequence encodes CASSEYSGGLAKNI. The entire CDR3 protein is CASSEYSGGLAKNIQYF.

About this clone itself: The read ends 3 residues shy of where the CDR3 ends; the end is completed using the germline J gene. This rearrangement joins TRBV2 to TRBJ1-1, with D possibly matching TRBD1 (5 bases). The CDR3 length is 15 residues. The ends were cut back, 5 bases at V and 0 bases at J, with 13 bases in the middle. Germline V gives CDR1 SNHLY, CDR2 FYNNEI. Partial CDR3 DNA: TGTGCCAGCAGTCTTTCTCGGACAATGAACACTGAA. As protein: CASSLSRTMNTE. The whole CDR3 region reads CASSLSRTMNTEAFF.

CDR3 loop: CSARLAGVENEQFF. CDR3 DNA (partial): TGCAGTGCTAGACTAGCGGGGGTCGAAAATGAG. The V call is TRBV20-1, the J call TRBJ2-1, with 10 bases that match TRBD2. The read ends 3 residues early relative to the CDR3; the germline J gene fills the gap. CDR1 and CDR2 from the germline V gene are DFQATT and SNEGSKA (reference sequence). V lost 2 bases and J lost 7; bases outside the gene matches: 5. CDR3 length: 14 residues.

The covered CDR3 bases are TGTGCCAGCAGTGAGGGCGGGAGGTACCAAGAGACC. Amino acids: CASSEGGRYQET. The entire CDR3 protein reads CASSEGGRYQETQYF. This sequence joins TRBV2 and TRBJ2-5; 8 nucleotides agree with TRBD2. The CDR3 goes on 3 residues after the read ends, and that part is filled in from the germline J gene. With 3 bases clipped from V and 0 bases from J, the junction kept 3 bases outside the gene matches. CDR1 SNHLY and CDR2 FYNNEI come from the germline V gene. The CDR3 is made up of 15 amino acids. Variable domain in full (rest from reference TRBV2 and TRBJ2-5): EPEVTQTPSHQVTQMGQEVILRCVPISNHLYFYWYRQILGQKVEFLVSFYNNEISEKSEIFDDQFSVERPDGSNFTLKIRSTKLEDSAMYFCASSEGGRYQETQYFGPGTRLLVL.

About this clone: The CDR3 end lies 3 residues beyond the end of the read and is filled in from the germline J gene. This rearrangement joins TRBV30 to TRBJ2-5, with D perhaps being TRBD1 or TRBD2 (5 bases each). The CDR3 extends over 12 amino acids. The ends were cut back, 4 bases at V and 7 bases at J, with 13 bases in the middle. Per germline, CDR1 GTSNPN and CDR2 SVGIG (reference sequence). The CDR3 here is CAWKRGPGTQYF. Incomplete CDR3 DNA: TGTGCCTGGAAGAGGGGTCCAGGGACC.

A note on this clone: The DNA ends 3 residues before the CDR3 does, and the rest of the CDR3 is filled in from the germline J gene. The chain has TRBV15 and TRBJ2-3; 8 positions agree with TRBD2. This CDR3 comprises 14 residues. Germline CDR1 LNHNV, CDR2 YYDKDF (reference sequence). The junction had 3 bases not matched to a gene; V was cut back by 4 bases and J by 3 bases. The CDR3 loop is CATSIAGGTDTQYF. CDR3 DNA, as far as it was read: TGTGCCACCAGCATCGCGGGGGGAACAGATACG.

About this clone: Read sequence stops 3 residues before the CDR3 end, and the germline J gene provides the missing end. V gene TRBV30 combines with J gene TRBJ1-6; weak D call: TRBD1 (5 bases). In germline, CDR1 is GTSNPN, CDR2 SVGIG (reference sequence). CDR3 length: 16 amino acids. V lost 4 bases and J 9 bases, leaving 22 bases between the germline ends. The covered CDR3 bases are TGTGCCTGGAACTTAAAGGCTGGGCAGGGAGGTTCACCC. This translates into CAWNLKAGQGGSP. The CDR3 in its entirety is CAWNLKAGQGGSPLHF.

In regard to this clone: The DNA ends 3 residues before the CDR3 does, and the rest of the CDR3 is filled in from the germline J gene. The chain carries TRBV6-1 and TRBJ2-3; 7 nucleotides line up with TRBD1. This CDR3 has 15 amino acids. V shed 4 bases, J shed 0 bases, and the junction held 4 bases outside the gene matches. Germline values: CDR1 MNHNS, CDR2 SASEGT. The CDR3 spells CASSAGQFSTDTQYF. The sequenced CDR3 bases are TGTGCCAGCAGTGCGGGACAGTTTAGCACAGATACG.

Concerning this clone: The read gets to within 3 residues of the CDR3 end, and the germline J gene fills in the rest. The V and J genes are TRBV5-1 and TRBJ2-7; D is perhaps TRBD2 (6 bases). CDR3 size: 15 residues. Trimming left V 0 bases short and J 3 bases short, with 13 bases between. Germline V lookup: CDR1 SGHRS, CDR2 YFSETQ. The sequenced part of the CDR3 DNA is TGCGCCAGCAGCTTGGAAGGCGGGGCGCTCTACGAG. Translating it yields CASSLEGGALYE. The whole CDR3 is CASSLEGGALYEQYF. The whole variable domain, filled in from reference TRBV5-1 and TRBJ2-7, reads KAGVTQTPRYLIKTRGQQVTLSCSPISGHRSVSWYQQTPGQGLQFLFEYFSETQRNKGNFPGRFSGRQFSNSRSEMNVSTLELGDSALYLCASSLEGGALYEQYFGPGTRLTVT.

Comments on this clone: The read ends 3 residues before the CDR3 terminus; that terminus is restored from the germline J gene. V gene TRBV19 combines with J gene TRBJ2-1; 8 bases map to TRBD2. The V gene's germline CDR1 is LNHDA and CDR2 SQIVND (reference sequence). The ends lost 7 bases at V and 7 bases at J; junction bases unmatched: 12. The length of the CDR3 is 15 residues. CDR3 in amino acids: CASILIAGSTNEQFF. The part of the CDR3 DNA that was read is TGTGCCAGTATCCTTATAGCGGGGAGTACGAATGAG.

CDR3 residues: CASSPDSSNTEAFF. CDR3 bases read: TGTGCCAGCTCACCCGACAGTTCGAACACTGAA. The rearrangement links TRBV18 to TRBJ1-1; perhaps TRBD1 as D (5 bases). The read falls 3 residues short of the CDR3 end, and the missing part is taken from the germline J gene. V gave up 3 bases and J gave up 1 base, with 9 bases separating them. CDR3 size: 14 residues. In germline, CDR1 is KGHSH, CDR2 LQKENI.

For this clone: The read stops 3 residues short of the end of the CDR3; the missing end is completed from the germline J gene. The genes are TRBV19 and TRBJ2-5; TRBD1 agrees at 8 bases. Germline CDR1 and CDR2: LNHDA and SQIVND (reference sequence). V lost 0 bases, J lost 5 bases, and 2 bases stayed unmatched. The CDR3 extends over 14 amino acids. The covered CDR3 bases are TGTGCCAGTAGTATAGACAGGGGGCAGGAGACC. It specifies CASSIDRGQET. The whole CDR3 is CASSIDRGQETQYF.

As for this clone: The read finishes 3 residues shy of the CDR3 end, and the germline J gene is used to complete it. The V gene is TRBV5-8, the J gene TRBJ2-7; 8 bases fit TRBD1. CDR1 is SGHTS and CDR2 is YDEGEE in the germline V gene. Losses at the gene ends were 4 bases for V and 5 bases for J; bases not matched to a gene: 5. This CDR3 spans 13 amino acids. The CDR3 here is CASSITGGNEQYF. The DNA read from the CDR3 is TGTGCCAGCAGCATCACAGGGGGAAACGAG.

A remark on this clone: The DNA ends 3 residues before the CDR3 does, and the rest of the CDR3 is filled in from the germline J gene. V usage is TRBV7-9 and J usage is TRBJ2-7; 7 bases line up with TRBD2. From germline, CDR1 is SEHNR and CDR2 FQNEAQ (reference sequence). This CDR3 spans 15 amino acids. V was clipped by 0 bases and J by 0 bases; unmatched bases: 2. CDR3 loop: CASSLAGGSSYEQYF. The part of the CDR3 DNA that was read is TGTGCCAGCAGCTTAGCGGGGGGGAGCTCCTACGAG.

Comment on this clone: Read data end 3 residues before the CDR3 end; the end is taken from the germline J gene. The chain joins TRBV5-1 to TRBJ1-1, with a tentative D call TRBD1 (5 bases). The CDR3 consists of 15 residues. V dropped 4 bases and J dropped 2 bases, with 15 bases sitting between them. The V gene's germline CDR1 is SGHRS and CDR2 YFSETQ. CDR3 DNA (partial): TGCGCCAGCAGCATCCCTCCGGGGGGAAACACTGAA. It specifies CASSIPPGGNTE. The entire CDR3 reads CASSIPPGGNTEAFF.

A word on this clone: The read ends 3 residues before the CDR3 terminus; that terminus is restored from the germline J gene. This sequence joins TRBV2 and TRBJ2-7; 11 nucleotides align to TRBD1. CDR3 length: 15 amino acids. The J segment lost 3 bases and the V segment lost 7 bases, leaving 8 bases of the junction unmatched. Germline CDR1 and CDR2: SNHLY and FYNNEI. The CDR3 reads CASTLRDRGNYEQYF. The sequenced CDR3 bases are TGTGCCAGCACCCTCCGGGACAGGGGGAACTACGAG.

About this clone itself: The read ends 3 residues shy of where the CDR3 ends; the end is completed using the germline J gene. The rearrangement joins TRBV19 to TRBJ1-1; D unresolved. CDR1 is LNHDA, CDR2 SQIVND, per germline (reference sequence). The ends were cut back, 3 bases at V and 0 bases at J, with 5 bases in the middle. This CDR3 region has 13 residues. The chain's CDR3 is CASSITMNTEAFF. Incomplete CDR3 DNA: TGTGCCAGTAGTATCACAATGAACACTGAA.